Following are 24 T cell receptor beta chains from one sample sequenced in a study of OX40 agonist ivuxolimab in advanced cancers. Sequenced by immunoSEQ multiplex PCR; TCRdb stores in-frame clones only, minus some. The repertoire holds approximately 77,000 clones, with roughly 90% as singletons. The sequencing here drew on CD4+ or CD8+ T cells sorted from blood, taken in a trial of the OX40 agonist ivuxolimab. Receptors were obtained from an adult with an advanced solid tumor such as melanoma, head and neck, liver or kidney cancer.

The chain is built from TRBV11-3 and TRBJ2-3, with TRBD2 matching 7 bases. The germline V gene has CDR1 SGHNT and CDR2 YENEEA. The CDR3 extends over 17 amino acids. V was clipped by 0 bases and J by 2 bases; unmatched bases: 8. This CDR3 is CASSLDWREWDTDTQYF. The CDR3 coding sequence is TGTGCCAGCAGCTTAGATTGGCGGGAGTGGGACACAGATACGCAGTATTTT.

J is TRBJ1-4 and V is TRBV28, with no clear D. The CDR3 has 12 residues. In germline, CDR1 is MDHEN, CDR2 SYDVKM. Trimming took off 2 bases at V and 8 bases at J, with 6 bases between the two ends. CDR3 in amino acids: CASSLEGEKLFF. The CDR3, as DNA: TGTGCCAGCAGTTTAGAAGGGGAAAAACTGTTTTTT.

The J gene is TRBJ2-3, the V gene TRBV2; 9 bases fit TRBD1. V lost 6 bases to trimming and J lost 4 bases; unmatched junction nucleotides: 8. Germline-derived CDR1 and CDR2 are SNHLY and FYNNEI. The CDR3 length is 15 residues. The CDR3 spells CASRRGDRVPDTQYF. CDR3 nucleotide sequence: TGTGCCAGCAGGAGGGGGGACAGGGTACCAGATACGCAGTATTTT.

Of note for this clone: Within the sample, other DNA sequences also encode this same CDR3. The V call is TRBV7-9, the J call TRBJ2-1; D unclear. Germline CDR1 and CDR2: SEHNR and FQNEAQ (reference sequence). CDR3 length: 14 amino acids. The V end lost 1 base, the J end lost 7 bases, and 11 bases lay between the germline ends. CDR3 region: CASSLGTGYNEQFF. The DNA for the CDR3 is TGTGCCAGCAGCTTAGGGACCGGGTATAATGAGCAGTTCTTC.

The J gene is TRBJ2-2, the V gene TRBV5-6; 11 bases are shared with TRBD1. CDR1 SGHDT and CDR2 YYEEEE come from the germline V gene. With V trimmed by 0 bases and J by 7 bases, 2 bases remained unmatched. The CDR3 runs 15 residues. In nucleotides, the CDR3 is TGTGCCAGCAGCTTGGGGACAGGGGGCGTCGGGGAGCTGTTTTTT. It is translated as CASSLGTGGVGELFF.

This CDR3 is CAISESQQGETQYF. The CDR3 nucleotides read TGTGCCATCAGTGAGTCGCAGCAGGGGGAGACCCAGTACTTC. The rearrangement uses TRBV10-3 and TRBJ2-5; a possible D gene is TRBD1 (6 bases). Looked up from germline, CDR1 is ENHRY and CDR2 is SYGVKD. Trimming removed 0 bases from V and 5 bases from J, with 10 bases in between. CDR3 length: 14 residues.

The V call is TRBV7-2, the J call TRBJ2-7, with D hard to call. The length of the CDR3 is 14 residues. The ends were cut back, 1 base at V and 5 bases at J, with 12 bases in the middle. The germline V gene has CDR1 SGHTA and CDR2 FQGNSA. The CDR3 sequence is CASSLVDQSDEQYF. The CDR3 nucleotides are TGTGCCAGCAGCTTAGTAGACCAGTCGGACGAGCAGTACTTC.

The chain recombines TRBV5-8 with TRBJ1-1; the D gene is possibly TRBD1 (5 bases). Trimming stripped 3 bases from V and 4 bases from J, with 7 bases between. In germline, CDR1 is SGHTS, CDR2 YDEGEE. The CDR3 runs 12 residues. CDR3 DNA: TGTGCCAGCAGCTACAGGTCCACTGAAGCTTTCTTT. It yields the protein CASSYRSTEAFF.

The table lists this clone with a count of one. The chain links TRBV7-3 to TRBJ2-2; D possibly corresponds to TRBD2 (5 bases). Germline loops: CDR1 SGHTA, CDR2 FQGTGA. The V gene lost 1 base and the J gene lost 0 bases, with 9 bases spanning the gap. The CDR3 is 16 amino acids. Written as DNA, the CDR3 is TGTGCCAGCAGCTTAATCTACGGGACGAACACCGGGGAGCTGTTTTTT. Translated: CASSLIYGTNTGELFF. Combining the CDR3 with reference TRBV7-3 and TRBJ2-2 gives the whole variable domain GAGVSQTPSNKVTEKGKYVELRCDPISGHTALYWYRQSLGQGPEFLIYFQGTGAADDSGLPNDRFFAVRPEGSVSTLKIQRTERGDSAVYLCASSLIYGTNTGELFFGEGSRLTVL.

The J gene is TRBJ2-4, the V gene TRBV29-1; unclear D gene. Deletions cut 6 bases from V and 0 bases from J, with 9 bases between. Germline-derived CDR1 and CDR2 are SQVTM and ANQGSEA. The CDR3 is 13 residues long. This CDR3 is CSVLEIAKNIQYF. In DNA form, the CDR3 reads TGCAGCGTATTAGAGATAGCCAAAAACATTCAGTACTTC.

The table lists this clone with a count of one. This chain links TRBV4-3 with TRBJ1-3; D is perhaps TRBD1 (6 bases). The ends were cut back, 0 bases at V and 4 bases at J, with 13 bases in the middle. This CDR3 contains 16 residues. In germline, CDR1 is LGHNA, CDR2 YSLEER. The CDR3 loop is CASSQDRGRGGNTIYF. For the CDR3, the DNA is TGCGCCAGCAGCCAAGATCGGGGGCGCGGAGGAAACACCATATATTTT.

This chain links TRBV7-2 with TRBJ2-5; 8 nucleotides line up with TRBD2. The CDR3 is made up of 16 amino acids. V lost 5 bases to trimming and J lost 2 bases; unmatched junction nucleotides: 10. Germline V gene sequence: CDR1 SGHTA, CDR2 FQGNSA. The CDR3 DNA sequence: TGTGCCAGCAGCCCTCCCGGCACTAGCGGTCAAGAGACCCAGTACTTC. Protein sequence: CASSPPGTSGQETQYF.

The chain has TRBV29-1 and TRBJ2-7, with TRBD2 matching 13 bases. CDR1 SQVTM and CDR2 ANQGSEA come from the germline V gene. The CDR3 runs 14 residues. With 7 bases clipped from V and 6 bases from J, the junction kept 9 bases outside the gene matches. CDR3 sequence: CSALLAGGPGEQYF. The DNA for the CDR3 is TGCAGCGCCCTACTAGCGGGAGGGCCGGGCGAGCAGTACTTC.

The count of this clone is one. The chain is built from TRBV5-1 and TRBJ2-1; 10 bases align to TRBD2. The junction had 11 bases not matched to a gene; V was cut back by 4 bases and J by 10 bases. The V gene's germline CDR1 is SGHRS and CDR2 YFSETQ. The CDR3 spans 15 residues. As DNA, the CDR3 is TGCGCCAGCAGCCCTGGAGCGGGAGGGTCAAGGGAGCAGTTCTTC. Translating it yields CASSPGAGGSREQFF.

In nucleotides, the CDR3 is TGCGCCAGCAGCCCCCGGACTAGCGGGGTGGGCCGAAATGAGCAGTTCTTC. Its protein product is CASSPRTSGVGRNEQFF. The chain carries TRBV4-3 and TRBJ2-1, with 12 bases that match TRBD2. Germline CDR1 reads LGHNA; CDR2 reads YSLEER. This CDR3 contains 17 residues. V lost 4 bases, J lost 7 bases, and 11 bases stayed unmatched.

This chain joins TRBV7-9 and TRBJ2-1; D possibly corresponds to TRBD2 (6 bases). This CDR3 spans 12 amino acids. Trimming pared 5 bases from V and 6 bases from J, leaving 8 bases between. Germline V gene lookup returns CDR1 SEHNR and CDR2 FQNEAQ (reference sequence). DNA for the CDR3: TGTGCCAGCAGCCCGACTAGCAATGAGCAGTTCTTC. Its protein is CASSPTSNEQFF.

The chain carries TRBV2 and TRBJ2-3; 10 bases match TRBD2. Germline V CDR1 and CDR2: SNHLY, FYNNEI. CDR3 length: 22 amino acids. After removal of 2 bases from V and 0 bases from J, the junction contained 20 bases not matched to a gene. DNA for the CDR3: TGTGCCAGCAGTGAAAGGTCTAGCGGGAGAGGGCCGGCCCTTACTAGCACAGATACGCAGTATTTT. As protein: CASSERSSGRGPALTSTDTQYF.

This chain's CDR3 is CAWSVRIASYYGYTF. The CDR3 nucleotides are TGTGCCTGGAGTGTACGAATCGCAAGTTACTATGGCTACACCTTC. The rearrangement joins TRBV30 to TRBJ1-2; D unclear. Germline CDR1 GTSNPN, CDR2 SVGIG (reference sequence). Trimming took 0 bases from V and 3 from J, leaving 14 bases between them. This CDR3 is 15 amino acids long.

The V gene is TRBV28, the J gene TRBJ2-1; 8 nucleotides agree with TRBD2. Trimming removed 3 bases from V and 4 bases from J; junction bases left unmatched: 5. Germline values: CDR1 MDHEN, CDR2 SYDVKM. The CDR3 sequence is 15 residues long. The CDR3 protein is CASSFRSSGYNEQFF. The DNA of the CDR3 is TGTGCCAGCAGTTTTCGGTCTAGCGGGTACAATGAGCAGTTCTTC. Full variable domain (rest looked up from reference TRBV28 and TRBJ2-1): DVKVTQSSRYLVKRTGEKVFLECVQDMDHENMFWYRQDPGLGLRLIYFSYDVKMKEKGDIPEGYSVSREKKERFSLILESASTNQTSMYLCASSFRSSGYNEQFFGPGTRLTVL.

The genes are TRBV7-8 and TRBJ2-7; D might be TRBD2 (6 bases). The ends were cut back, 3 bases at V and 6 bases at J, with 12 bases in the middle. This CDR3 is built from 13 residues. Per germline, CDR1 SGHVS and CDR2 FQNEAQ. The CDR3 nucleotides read TGTGCCAGCAGCTTCGCGGGGACCTTCGAGCAGTACTTC. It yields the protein CASSFAGTFEQYF.

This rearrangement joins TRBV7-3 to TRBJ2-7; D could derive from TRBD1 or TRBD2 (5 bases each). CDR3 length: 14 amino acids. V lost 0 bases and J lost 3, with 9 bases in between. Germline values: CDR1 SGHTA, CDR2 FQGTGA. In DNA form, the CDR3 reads TGTGCCAGCAGCTTAACGGGACGGGGCTACGAGCAGTACTTC. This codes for CASSLTGRGYEQYF.

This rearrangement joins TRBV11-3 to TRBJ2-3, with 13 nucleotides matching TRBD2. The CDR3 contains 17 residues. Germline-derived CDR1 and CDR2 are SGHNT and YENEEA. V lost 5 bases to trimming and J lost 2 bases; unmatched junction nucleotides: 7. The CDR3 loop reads CASSAEGLAGNTDTQYF. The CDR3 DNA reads TGTGCCAGCAGCGCCGAGGGACTAGCGGGGAACACAGATACGCAGTATTTT.

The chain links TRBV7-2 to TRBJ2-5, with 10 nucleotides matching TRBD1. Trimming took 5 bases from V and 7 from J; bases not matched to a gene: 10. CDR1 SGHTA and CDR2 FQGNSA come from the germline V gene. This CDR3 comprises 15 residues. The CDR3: CASSARDRGTRTQYF. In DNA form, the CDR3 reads TGTGCCAGCAGCGCCCGGGACAGGGGAACGAGGACCCAGTACTTC.

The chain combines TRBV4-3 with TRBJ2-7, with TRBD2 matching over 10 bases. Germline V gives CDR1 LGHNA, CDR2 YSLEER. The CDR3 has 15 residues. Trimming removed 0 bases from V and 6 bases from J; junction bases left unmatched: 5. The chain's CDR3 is CASSQETSGTGEQYF. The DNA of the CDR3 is TGCGCCAGCAGCCAAGAAACTAGCGGGACCGGCGAGCAGTACTTC.